This section outlines one T cell receptor (beta chain) sequence together with its context. Both TCRalpha and TCRbeta chains were reverse transcribed with V-gene-specific primers. Amplification of TCRs used a constant-region primer and V-primer adapter for around 18 PCR cycles. Each CDR3 protein gets one entry after TCRdb re-called the reads with MiXCR. The table has around 58,000 distinct CDR3 sequences, 20% to 25% seen once. As to time point: after trial treatment. The treatment was: LDRT plus nivolumab, ipilimumab, low-dose cyclophosphamide and aspirin (RACIN trial). Donors received a regimen that comprised nivolumab, ipilimumab, aspirin, low-dose cyclophosphamide and low-dose radiotherapy. The data originate from a study of low-dose radiotherapy and immunotherapy resistance in tumors. Looking at the study overall: Fractions of 0.5 Gy went to Cohort 1 every 2 weeks, totaling 6.5 Gy. With cycle 1 day 1 as the start, patients took oral aspirin 300 mg daily for four cycles.

V shed 6 bases, J shed 7 bases, and the junction held 9 bases outside the gene matches. Germline-derived CDR1 and CDR2 are MNHEY and SVGEGT. CDR3 length: 14 residues. The specimen was PBMCs, collected after low-dose radiotherapy plus immunotherapy. The sequence was obtained from a male donor with prostate cancer. V usage is TRBV6-2 or TRBV6-3 and J usage is TRBJ1-2; 9 bases are shared with TRBD1. DNA of the CDR3: TGTGCCAGCAGGGGTTTAACAGGGGGCCTTGGCTACACCTTC. This translates into CASRGLTGGLGYTF.